The 20 T cell receptor beta chains given below trace back to one sample, sequenced in a study of shared clonotypes between healthy human individuals. Sequencing was performed with immunoSEQ multiplex PCR; in TCRdb, only in-frame clones are kept and a portion is missing. In the table there are 1.5 million to 2.5 million clones, roughly 95% of which are singletons. CD8 cells regarded as naive lacked CD45RO, were positively chosen for CCR7, and omitted terminally differentiated effector memory CD45RA+ cells. Sequencing was done on a sample of naive CD8+ T cells sorted from blood. Every receptor here comes from a man aged 18 to 29 in good health.

The CDR3 nucleotides are TGTGCCAGCAGCTTCTGGGGGCCCTCTGGGGCCAACGTCCTGACTTTC. This gives the protein CASSFWGPSGANVLTF. The rearrangement uses TRBV7-8 and TRBJ2-6; possibly TRBD1 for D (6 bases). Trimming shortened V by 3 bases and J by 0 bases, and 9 bases separated the two germline ends. This CDR3 region has 16 residues. The germline CDR1 and CDR2 sequences are SGHVS and FQNEAQ.

V usage is TRBV7-9 and J usage is TRBJ2-7; no definite D call. With 1 base removed from V and 5 bases from J, the gap between germline ends came to 6 bases. The CDR3 loop spans 12 amino acids. Per the germline V gene, CDR1 is SEHNR and CDR2 is FQNEAQ (reference sequence). The CDR3 nucleotides are TGTGCCAGCAGCTTAGATGTTGACGAGCAGTACTTC. Protein product: CASSLDVDEQYF. Supplemented by reference TRBV7-9 and TRBJ2-7, the full variable domain reads DTGVSQNPRHKITKRGQNVTFRCDPISEHNRLYWYRQTLGQGPEFLTYFQNEAQLEKSRLLSDRFSAERPKGSFSTLEIQRTEQGDSAMYLCASSLDVDEQYFGPGTRLTVT.

The J gene is TRBJ1-2, the V gene TRBV6-5, with D unclear. The V gene lost 7 bases and the J gene lost 8 bases, with 17 bases spanning the gap. The CDR3 has 13 residues. CDR1 MNHEY and CDR2 SVGAGI come from the germline V gene. In DNA, the CDR3 is TGTGCCAGCACCGCCGGTCTGGGAGGCGGCTACACCTTC. This sequence encodes CASTAGLGGGYTF.

The chain combines TRBV27 with TRBJ2-3, with TRBD1 identical over 7 bases. Germline trimming cut 6 bases from V and 0 bases from J; bases unmatched to any gene: 6. CDR1 is MNHEY and CDR2 is SMNVEV in the germline V gene (reference sequence). The CDR3 runs to 15 residues. The CDR3 coding sequence is TGTGCCAGCAGAGTGGGGACAGATAGCACAGATACGCAGTATTTT. Amino acid sequence: CASRVGTDSTDTQYF.

This clone was seen a single time. This rearrangement joins TRBV6-6 to TRBJ2-7; D is undetermined. The V gene's germline CDR1 is MNHNY and CDR2 SVGAGI (reference sequence). The CDR3 contains 16 residues. V was shortened by 2 bases and J by 0 bases, with 14 bases between the two germline ends. CDR3 sequence: CASSYSSELSSYEQYF. The CDR3 DNA reads as TGTGCCAGCAGTTACAGTTCAGAATTGAGCTCCTACGAGCAGTACTTC.

The chain couples TRBV5-6 to TRBJ2-3, with a tentative D call TRBD2 (6 bases). The V gene lost 4 bases and the J gene lost 6 bases, with 18 bases spanning the gap. From germline, CDR1 is SGHDT and CDR2 YYEEEE. CDR3 length equals 15 residues. The chain's CDR3 is CASSPDLAGSDTQYF. Written as DNA, the CDR3 is TGTGCCAGCAGCCCGGATTTGGCGGGGTCGGATACGCAGTATTTT.

The chain employs TRBV15 and TRBJ2-7, with TRBD2 matching over 7 bases. The CDR3 covers 14 residues. Germline V gene data show CDR1 as LNHNV and CDR2 as YYDKDF (reference sequence). The V gene end was trimmed by 1 base and the J gene end by 2 bases; junction bases not matched to a gene: 2. The CDR3 nucleotides are TGTGCCACCAGCAGAGTTGCGGGGGCCTACGAGCAGTACTTC. Its translation: CATSRVAGAYEQYF.

The rearrangement uses TRBV7-8 and TRBJ2-7, with 8 bases fitting TRBD1. CDR3 length: 14 residues. Trimming at V came to 5 bases and at J to 2 bases, leaving 5 bases not matched to a gene. Germline values: CDR1 SGHVS, CDR2 FQNEAQ. This chain's CDR3 is CASSVTGETYEQYF. The CDR3 coding sequence is TGTGCCAGCAGCGTGACAGGGGAAACCTACGAGCAGTACTTC.

The chain links TRBV19 to TRBJ1-5; tentative D call: TRBD1 (6 bases). Germline V gene sequence: CDR1 LNHDA, CDR2 SQIVND (reference sequence). V was clipped by 2 bases and J by 6 bases, with 11 bases between them. The CDR3 runs 14 residues. CDR3 coding DNA: TGTGCCAGTAGTATACCCTCCAGGGGTCAGCCCCAGCATTTT. Translation gives CASSIPSRGQPQHF.

The genes are TRBV29-1 and TRBJ1-1, with D maybe TRBD1 (5 bases). CDR3 length: 11 residues. CDR1 SQVTM and CDR2 ANQGSEA come from the germline V gene. V was shortened by 4 bases and J by 6 bases, with 9 bases between the two germline ends. The DNA of the CDR3 is TGCAGCGTTGCTGCGGGGGCTGAAGCTTTCTTT. Its translation is CSVAAGAEAFF.

The count of this clone is one. The chain is built from TRBV27 and TRBJ1-2; tentatively, D is TRBD1 (6 bases). CDR1 is MNHEY and CDR2 is SMNVEV in the germline V gene (reference sequence). This CDR3 spans 16 amino acids. V lost 2 bases to trimming and J lost 7 bases, with 20 bases between them. The CDR3 is CASSLLPLGGQSGYTF. DNA of the CDR3: TGTGCCAGCAGTTTACTCCCTTTGGGGGGGCAGAGTGGCTACACCTTC.

V usage is TRBV19 and J usage is TRBJ2-5; TRBD2 matches 7 bases. After removal of 8 bases from V and 4 bases from J, the junction contained 13 bases not matched to a gene. This CDR3 spans 15 amino acids. Germline V gene sequence: CDR1 LNHDA, CDR2 SQIVND (reference sequence). The CDR3: CASSAGTMERETQYF. CDR3 sequence (DNA): TGTGCCAGTTCAGCCGGGACTATGGAACGAGAGACCCAGTACTTC.

This clone was picked up a small number of times. Other DNA sequences of this sample code for an identical CDR3. The chain combines TRBV7-9 with TRBJ1-1, with D hard to call. The germline gives CDR1 SEHNR, CDR2 FQNEAQ (reference sequence). This CDR3 is 12 amino acids long. Trimming cost V 1 base and J 4 bases, with 4 bases left between them. DNA for the CDR3: TGTGCCAGCAGCTTAGGGAGCACTGAAGCTTTCTTT. Its translation: CASSLGSTEAFF.

The chain recombines TRBV2 with TRBJ1-2; possibly TRBD1 for D (6 bases). This CDR3 spans 11 amino acids. The ends were cut back, 8 bases at V and 6 bases at J, with 10 bases in the middle. Germline lookup yields CDR1 SNHLY and CDR2 FYNNEI. The DNA for the CDR3 is TGTGCCAGCGGACAGAGCGATGGCTACACCTTC. Protein product: CASGQSDGYTF.

The CDR3 loop reads CASSLAAGSTDEQYF. CDR3 sequence (DNA): TGCGCCAGCAGCTTGGCTGCGGGGTCCACCGACGAGCAGTACTTC. The rearrangement uses TRBV5-1 and TRBJ2-7; a possible D gene is TRBD2 (6 bases). Germline lookup yields CDR1 SGHRS and CDR2 YFSETQ. The CDR3 covers 15 residues. Trimming cost V 0 bases and J 5 bases, with 15 bases left between them.

V gene TRBV27 combines with J gene TRBJ1-1; no firm D call. CDR1 MNHEY and CDR2 SMNVEV come from the germline V gene (reference sequence). CDR3 length equals 13 residues. V lost 5 bases and J lost 8, with 15 bases in between. The CDR3 nucleotides are TGTGCCAGCAGTCGGACCCGGGGAGGGGAAGCTTTCTTT. Protein product: CASSRTRGGEAFF.

As for this clone: Other DNA sequences from this sample encode an identical CDR3 as well. The chain is built from TRBV28 and TRBJ1-2; 8 nucleotides line up with TRBD1. V lost 3 bases and J lost 3; bases outside the gene matches: 0. The CDR3 has 13 amino acids. CDR1 is MDHEN, CDR2 SYDVKM, per germline. CDR3 nucleotides: TGTGCCAGCAGTTTGACAGGGGACTATGGCTACACCTTC. Its translation is CASSLTGDYGYTF.

With regard to this clone: Other DNA variants within this sample encode the same CDR3. The chain carries TRBV5-1 and TRBJ2-7, with D perhaps matching TRBD2 (5 bases). The length of the CDR3 is 11 residues. The germline V and J ends were trimmed by 2 bases and 5 bases, with 5 bases remaining between them. Germline CDR1 reads SGHRS; CDR2 reads YFSETQ. CDR3 protein: CASSFGNEQYF. The CDR3 bases are TGCGCCAGCAGCTTCGGGAACGAGCAGTACTTC.

This chain joins TRBV29-1 and TRBJ2-6; a weak D match, TRBD1 (5 bases). Per germline, CDR1 SQVTM and CDR2 ANQGSEA. CDR3 length: 13 amino acids. V gave up 8 bases and J gave up 2 bases, with 10 bases separating them. The CDR3 nucleotides are TGCAGCATCAGGGTTCCTGGGGCCAACGTCCTGACTTTC. Amino acid sequence: CSIRVPGANVLTF.

J is TRBJ1-2 and V is TRBV9; D gene ambiguous. The V gene's germline CDR1 is SGDLS and CDR2 YYNGEE. V was clipped by 0 bases and J by 4 bases, with 7 bases between them. This CDR3 is built from 13 residues. CDR3 DNA: TGTGCCAGCAGCGTAGATGGGGTCTATGGCTACACCTTC. As protein: CASSVDGVYGYTF.